Listed here are 18 T cell receptor beta chains from one sample, sequenced in a study of cytomegalovirus exposure and HLA in healthy donors. TCRdb's copy holds only in-frame clones and misses some; the assay was immunoSEQ multiplex PCR. Of 110,000 to 150,000 clones in the sample, approximately 93% were seen once. The source material was PBMCs. These receptor sequences come from a man between 18 and 29 years old in good health and CMV-seronegative.

This clone was counted between two and nine times. The chain links TRBV4-1 to TRBJ2-5; a weak D match, TRBD2 (6 bases). Per germline, CDR1 MGHRA and CDR2 YSYEKL. The CDR3 spans 16 residues. V was pared by 4 bases and J by 5 bases, with 20 bases between. CDR3 DNA sequence: TGCGCCAGCAGCCTGGGACTTTTTCGGGGCCTCGAGACCCAGTACTTC. It translates to CASSLGLFRGLETQYF.

This chain links TRBV13 with TRBJ2-3; 7 bases line up with TRBD2. The CDR3 spans 14 residues. J lost 2 bases, V lost 6 bases, and 5 bases had no gene match. Germline values: CDR1 PRHDT, CDR2 FYEKMQ (reference sequence). Here the CDR3 reads CASRPTSSTDTQYF. The CDR3, as DNA: TGTGCCAGCAGACCGACTAGCTCCACAGATACGCAGTATTTT. Full variable domain (outside the CDR3, taken from reference TRBV13 and TRBJ2-3): AAGVIQSPRHLIKEKRETATLKCYPIPRHDTVYWYQQGPGQDPQFLISFYEKMQSDKGSIPDRFSAQQFSDYHSELNMSSLELGDSALYFCASRPTSSTDTQYFGPGTRLTVL.

The CDR3 region is CASSPRSGGYEQYF. CDR3 DNA sequence: TGTGCCAGCAGCCCACGTAGCGGGGGGTACGAGCAGTACTTC. The gene calls are TRBV7-8 and TRBJ2-7; 10 bases are shared with TRBD2. This CDR3 region has 14 residues. The germline V gene has CDR1 SGHVS and CDR2 FQNEAQ. V shed 5 bases, J shed 4 bases, and the junction held 5 bases outside the gene matches. Combining the CDR3 with reference TRBV7-8 and TRBJ2-7 gives the whole variable domain GAGVSQSPRYKVAKRGQDVALRCDPISGHVSLFWYQQALGQGPEFLTYFQNEAQLDKSGLPSDRFFAERPEGSVSTLKIQRTQQEDSAVYLCASSPRSGGYEQYFGPGTRLTVT.

The J gene is TRBJ2-5, the V gene TRBV7-9, with a possible D match to TRBD1 (5 bases). Trimming took off 7 bases at V and 0 bases at J, with 12 bases between the two ends. Germline lookup yields CDR1 SEHNR and CDR2 FQNEAQ (reference sequence). CDR3 length: 14 residues. The CDR3 is CASNRQQYQETQYF. The CDR3 DNA reads as TGTGCCAGCAACAGACAGCAGTACCAAGAGACCCAGTACTTC.

As DNA, the CDR3 is TGTGCCAGCAGCTTAGATTCCCAGGGTTCCTACGAGCAGTACGTC. Protein: CASSLDSQGSYEQYV. V usage is TRBV11-2 and J usage is TRBJ2-7, with TRBD1 as a possible D gene (5 bases). The V gene lost 0 bases and the J gene lost 1 base, with 10 bases spanning the gap. The length of the CDR3 is 15 residues. Germline CDR1 is SGHAT and CDR2 is FQNNGV.

The J gene is TRBJ1-1, the V gene TRBV19; possibly TRBD1 for D (6 bases). CDR3 size: 15 residues. V shed 9 bases and J shed 2 bases, with 19 bases lying between them. From germline, CDR1 is LNHDA and CDR2 SQIVND (reference sequence). In nucleotides, the CDR3 is TGTGCCAGCACCAACAGGTGGACAGCAAACACTGAAGCTTTCTTT. Residues: CASTNRWTANTEAFF.

The sample holds a few counts of this clone. The chain combines TRBV30 with TRBJ1-2, with D possibly matching TRBD1 (5 bases). Germline V lookup: CDR1 GTSNPN, CDR2 SVGIG (reference sequence). The CDR3 totals 13 residues. V was cut by 2 bases and J by 4 bases, with 11 bases left in between. CDR3 region: CAWSRGEGYGYTF. The CDR3 DNA reads TGTGCCTGGAGTCGGGGGGAAGGCTATGGCTACACCTTC.

V and J are TRBV5-1 and TRBJ2-5; 11 bases are a match to TRBD2. There are 16 residues in the CDR3. The trim removed 5 bases at V and 5 bases at J, leaving 11 bases unmatched. Germline V gene data show CDR1 as SGHRS and CDR2 as YFSETQ. CDR3 DNA sequence: TGCGCCAGCAGGCGAAGTAGCGGGGGGGCCCGGGAGACCCAGTACTTC. Translation gives CASRRSSGGARETQYF.

The V and J genes are TRBV25-1 and TRBJ2-3; the D gene is possibly TRBD1 (6 bases). Germline CDR1 MGHDK, CDR2 SYGVNS. This CDR3 has 14 amino acids. Trimming took 2 bases from V and 6 from J, leaving 12 bases between them. CDR3 nucleotide sequence: TGTGCCAGCAGTGAAGCCAGGGGCCTGGATACGCAGTATTTT. Amino acid sequence: CASSEARGLDTQYF.

The chain's CDR3 is CASSYQFRGTDTQYF. Here the CDR3 DNA reads TGTGCCAGCAGTTATCAGTTCCGTGGCACAGATACGCAGTATTTT. The J gene is TRBJ2-3, the V gene TRBV6-5, with D unresolved. Trimming left V 3 bases short and J 1 base short, with 11 bases between. In germline, CDR1 is MNHEY, CDR2 SVGAGI. CDR3 length: 15 residues.

The sample holds one count of this clone. The rearrangement uses TRBV7-9 and TRBJ1-2; D uncertain. CDR1 and CDR2 (germline): SEHNR, FQNEAQ (reference sequence). The CDR3 spans 12 residues. V shed 5 bases and J shed 6 bases, with 10 bases lying between them. Here the CDR3 DNA reads TGTGCCAGCAGCCTAGGCCCAGATGGCTACACCTTC. Translating it yields CASSLGPDGYTF.

This sequence joins TRBV5-1 and TRBJ2-5, with 9 nucleotides matching TRBD2. Per germline, CDR1 SGHRS and CDR2 YFSETQ. The trim removed 6 bases at V and 0 bases at J, leaving 0 bases unmatched. This CDR3 is 13 amino acids long. The CDR3 loop is CASKRGDQETQYF. CDR3 bases: TGCGCCAGCAAGCGGGGGGACCAAGAGACCCAGTACTTC.

This rearrangement joins TRBV7-9 to TRBJ2-7; a possible D gene is TRBD2 (7 bases). This CDR3 contains 15 residues. Looked up from germline, CDR1 is SEHNR and CDR2 is FQNEAQ (reference sequence). The V end lost 5 bases, the J end lost 0 bases, and 14 bases lay between the germline ends. The CDR3 is CASSHRGGSSYEQYF. CDR3 in DNA: TGTGCCAGCAGCCATAGGGGGGGATCCTCCTACGAGCAGTACTTC.

This chain uses TRBV30 with TRBJ2-3; the D gene is possibly TRBD1 (5 bases). Trimming removed 5 bases from V and 9 bases from J, with 18 bases in between. Germline CDR1 reads GTSNPN; CDR2 reads SVGIG (reference sequence). This CDR3 has 13 residues. CDR3 DNA sequence: TGTGCCTGGCGGTCGGAAGGGGCCTCAACGCAGTATTTT. Its translation is CAWRSEGASTQYF.

To note about this clone: Other DNA variants within this sample encode the same CDR3. The chain carries TRBV18 and TRBJ1-1; no reliable D call. Germline V gene lookup returns CDR1 KGHSH and CDR2 LQKENI. V lost 2 bases and J 1 base, leaving 5 bases between the germline ends. The CDR3 loop spans 13 amino acids. The CDR3 nucleotides are TGTGCCAGCTCACCAGGCCAGAACACTGAAGCTTTCTTT. Translated, it gives CASSPGQNTEAFF.

The chain is built from TRBV11-2 and TRBJ1-2; 12 nucleotides match TRBD1. Germline V lookup: CDR1 SGHAT, CDR2 FQNNGV. Trimming removed 4 bases from V and 8 bases from J; junction bases left unmatched: 20. The CDR3 has 19 amino acids. CDR3 sequence (DNA): TGTGCCAGCAGCTCAGAGGAGTGGGACAGGGGGCCCTGGGCTCGGGGCTACACCTTC. This gives the protein CASSSEEWDRGPWARGYTF.

The chain carries TRBV29-1 and TRBJ2-7; 7 bases fit TRBD1. CDR3 length equals 15 residues. CDR1 and CDR2 (germline): SQVTM, ANQGSEA. The ends lost 7 bases at V and 0 bases at J; junction bases unmatched: 12. The chain's CDR3 is CSAELRDSPSYEQYF. The CDR3 DNA is TGCAGCGCAGAGCTCCGGGACAGTCCCTCCTACGAGCAGTACTTC.

CDR3 loop: CASSDRGRLDEQFF. The CDR3 nucleotides are TGTGCCAGCAGTGACAGGGGGCGCTTGGATGAGCAGTTCTTC. The chain uses TRBV6-5 and TRBJ2-1, with 10 bases aligning to TRBD1. The ends lost 5 bases at V and 8 bases at J; junction bases unmatched: 6. CDR1 and CDR2 from the germline V gene are MNHEY and SVGAGI. The CDR3 is 14 residues long.